A selection of T cell receptor beta chains follows, all from one sample in a study of human T cells and chemical hapten exposure. Using its own MiXCR run on the RACE reads, TCRdb lists one record per CDR3 protein. The sample carries 150,000 to 200,000 distinct CDR3 sequences, roughly 15% recorded once. This specimen was whole blood, taken in connection with sensitization to the hapten diphenylcyclopropenone (DPC). Every receptor here comes from a woman aged 25 to 45 with alopecia areata. Some clones in this sample may be carry-over from other donors' samples. The CDR3 runs from the conserved cysteine through the conserved F or W. The order of the fields is V gene, D gene, J gene, CDR3 protein. The D gene is left open where the match is weak.

TRBV10-3,.,TRBJ1-6,CAIKTFSPLHF
TRBV7-9,.,TRBJ1-1,CASSLYSQGKTEAFF
TRBV29-1,.,TRBJ2-3,CSVDPAGRTDTQYF
TRBV11-2,.,TRBJ2-1,CASSLELKGNEQFF
TRBV19,TRBD1,TRBJ1-2,CASSDRGRRGYTF
TRBV6-5,.,TRBJ2-3,CASSFTRAIGTDTQYF
TRBV29-1,.,TRBJ2-5,CSVGARGVQETQYF
TRBV18,.,TRBJ1-2,CASSDRENYGYTF
TRBV7-2,.,TRBJ2-2,CASSLRNTEKLFF
TRBV7-2,TRBD1,TRBJ1-2,CASSPGQGNYGYTF
TRBV7-2,TRBD2,TRBJ2-1,CASSLNLAGAGEQFF
TRBV6-6,.,TRBJ1-1,CASRLGLGNTEAFF
TRBV28,TRBD2,TRBJ2-5,CASSQGLAGGPGRETQYF
TRBV20-1,.,TRBJ1-4,CSASGFPGLNEKLFF
TRBV6-2/TRBV6-3,.,TRBJ2-7,CASSFGTRTYEQYF
TRBV7-2,TRBD2,TRBJ2-3,CASSSLGTSGRGTDTQYF
TRBV12-3/TRBV12-4,.,TRBJ2-1,CASSRGWGPHYNEQFF
TRBV3-1,TRBD2,TRBJ2-7,CASSQSAGLSYEQYF
TRBV7-6,.,TRBJ2-5,CASSPGPQLGETQYF
TRBV13,.,TRBJ2-1,CASSPPPWNPGGHEQFF
TRBV3-1,TRBD1,TRBJ2-7,CASSQARTGGSYEQYF
TRBV5-1,.,TRBJ2-7,CASSLTPGEQYF
TRBV2,TRBD2,TRBJ2-3,CASSPPERLAGGDTQYF
TRBV7-2,.,TRBJ2-2,CASSLGVRVGGELFF
TRBV7-3,TRBD1,TRBJ2-5,CASSPIGPPGQGMETQYF
TRBV28,.,TRBJ2-1,CASSLRGIVDNEQFF
TRBV7-9,TRBD2,TRBJ2-7,CASSPQRGSNEQYF
TRBV28,.,TRBJ2-7,CASSQVRRGTYEQYF
TRBV29-1,.,TRBJ1-1,CSVGGVNTEAFF
TRBV6-6,.,TRBJ2-3,CASSPPGTQTDTQYF
TRBV7-2,.,TRBJ2-7,CASGGRSRLEYF
TRBV29-1,.,TRBJ1-1,CSVLQGWTEAFF
TRBV20-1,.,TRBJ1-6,CSARNYREASSPLHF
TRBV15,.,TRBJ1-3,CATSQVAQVRSGNTIYF